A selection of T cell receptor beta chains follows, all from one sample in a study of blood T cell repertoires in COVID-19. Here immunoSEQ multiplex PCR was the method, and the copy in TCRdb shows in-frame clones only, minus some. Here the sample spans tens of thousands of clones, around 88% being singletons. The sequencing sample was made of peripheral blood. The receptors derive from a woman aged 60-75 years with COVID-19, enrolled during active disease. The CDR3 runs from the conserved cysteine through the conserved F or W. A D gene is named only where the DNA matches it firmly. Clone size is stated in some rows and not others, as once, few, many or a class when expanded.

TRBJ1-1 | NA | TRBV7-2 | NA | TGTGCCAGCAGCTTAGCCCGGGGAAGGACTGAAGCTTTCTTT | CASSLARGRTEAFF
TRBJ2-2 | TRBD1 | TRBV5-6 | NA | TGTGCCAGCACCGAAAGGGGACAGGGGAACACCGGGGAGCTGTTTTTT | CASTERGQGNTGELFF
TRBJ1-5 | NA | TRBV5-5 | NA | TGTGCCAGCAGCCGACAGAGCAATCAGCCCCAGCATTTT | CASSRQSNQPQHF
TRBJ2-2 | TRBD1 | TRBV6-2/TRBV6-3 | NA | TGTGCCAGCAGCCAGAGGACAGGGGGCACCGGGGAGCTGTTTTTT | CASSQRTGGTGELFF
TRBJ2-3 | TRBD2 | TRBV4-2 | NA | TGTGCCAGCAGCCCTTCCACCGGACTAGCGGGGGGCACAGATACGCAGTATTTT | CASSPSTGLAGGTDTQYF
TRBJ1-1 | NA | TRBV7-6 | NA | TGTGCCAGCAGCTTAGAGTCAGGGAACACTGAAGCTTTCTTT | CASSLESGNTEAFF
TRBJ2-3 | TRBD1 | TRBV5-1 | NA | TGCGCCAGCATGGGACAGGGGTTTGGCGGGGGAAGCACAGATACGCAGTATTTT | CASMGQGFGGGSTDTQYF
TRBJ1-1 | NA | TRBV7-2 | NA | TGTGCCAGCAGCTTTCTCCCGAGTAACACTGAAGCTTTCTTT | CASSFLPSNTEAFF
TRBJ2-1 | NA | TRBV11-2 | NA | TGTGCCAGCAGCTTAGAACCGGGTCACAATGAGCAGTTCTTC | CASSLEPGHNEQFF
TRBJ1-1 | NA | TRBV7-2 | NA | TGTGCCAGCAGCTTAGGGCCAGGGATATACACTGAAGCTTTCTTT | CASSLGPGIYTEAFF
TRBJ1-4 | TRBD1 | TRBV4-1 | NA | TGCGCCAGCAGCCATGGAGTGGGGGGCGGGACAGGCGCGGGTGAAAAACTGTTTTTT | CASSHGVGGGTGAGEKLFF
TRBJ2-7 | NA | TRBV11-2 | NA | TGTGCCAGCAGCAACGATTTTGAGAGCTCCTACGAGCAGTACTTC | CASSNDFESSYEQYF
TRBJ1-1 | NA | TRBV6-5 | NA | TGTGCCAGCAGCAAACAGTGGAACACTGAAGCTTTCTTT | CASSKQWNTEAFF
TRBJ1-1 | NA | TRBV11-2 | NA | TGTGCCAGCATCCGGCAGGCCCAGAACACTGAAGCTTTCTTT | CASIRQAQNTEAFF
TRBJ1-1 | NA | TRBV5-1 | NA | TGCGCCAGCAGCGTGGACAGCTTGAACACTGAAGCTTTCTTT | CASSVDSLNTEAFF
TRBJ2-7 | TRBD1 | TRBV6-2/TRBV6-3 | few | TGTGCCAGCAGTTACCGGACAGGGGGGGGCTACGAGCAGTACTTC | CASSYRTGGGYEQYF
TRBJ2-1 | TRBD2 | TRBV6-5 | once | TGTGCCAGCAGTCGGACTAGCGGTGAGCAGTTCTTC | CASSRTSGEQFF
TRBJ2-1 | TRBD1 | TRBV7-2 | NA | TGTGCCAGCAGGATCTTGGACCGGGACAGGGGGCCGGGTAGTGAGCAGTTCTTC | CASRILDRDRGPGSEQFF
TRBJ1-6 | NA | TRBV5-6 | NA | TGTGCCAGCAGCTCGGGAGACAGCTTGGGGAATTCACCCCTCCACTTT | CASSSGDSLGNSPLHF
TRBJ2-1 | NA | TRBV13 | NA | TGTGCCAGCAGCCCGGGCAGGGATAGCAATGAGCAGTTCTTC | CASSPGRDSNEQFF
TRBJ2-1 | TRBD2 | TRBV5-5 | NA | TGTGCCAGCAGCTTGGAACTAGCGGGGGGAAGGGATGAGCAGTTCTTC | CASSLELAGGRDEQFF
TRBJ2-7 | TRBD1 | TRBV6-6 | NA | TGTGCCAGCAGTGCGGGACAGGAGGTCCACGAGCAGTACTTC | CASSAGQEVHEQYF
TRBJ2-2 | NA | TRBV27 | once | TGTGCCAGCAGTTTTCTGGGGAACACCGGGGGGCTGTTTTTT | CASSFLGNTGGLFF
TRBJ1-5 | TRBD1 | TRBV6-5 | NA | TGTGCCAGCAGTTATGGACAGGGTGGCAATCAGCCCCAGCATTTT | CASSYGQGGNQPQHF
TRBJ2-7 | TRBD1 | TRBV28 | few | TGTGCCAGCAGTCCGAGGACAGGTTATTACGAGCAGTACTTC | CASSPRTGYYEQYF
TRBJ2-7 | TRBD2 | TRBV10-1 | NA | TGCGCCAGTGCCCTAGCGGGGGGCAACCAACAGTACTTC | CASALAGGNQQYF
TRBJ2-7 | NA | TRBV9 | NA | TGTGCCAGCAGCGGCGGAGGGCACTCCTACGAGCAGTACTTC | CASSGGGHSYEQYF
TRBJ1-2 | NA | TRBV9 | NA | TGTGCCAGCTCCCAGGGGAACGGCTATGGCTACACCTTC | CASSQGNGYGYTF
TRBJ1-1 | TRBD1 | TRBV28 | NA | TGTGCCAGCAGTTTACTCCCGGGACAGGGGGGCACTGAAGCTTTCTTT | CASSLLPGQGGTEAFF
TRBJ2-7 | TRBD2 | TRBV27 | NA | TGTGCCAGCAGTTTAGGGGACGGGGGGACCTACGAGCAGTACTTC | CASSLGDGGTYEQYF
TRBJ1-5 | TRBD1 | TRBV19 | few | TGTGCCAGTAGGGCCCGGACAGGGTTGGGCCAGCCCCAGCATTTT | CASRARTGLGQPQHF
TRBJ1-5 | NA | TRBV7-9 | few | TGTGCCAGCAGCCCATCAGGAGGAGGCGGGCCCCAGCATTTT | CASSPSGGGGPQHF
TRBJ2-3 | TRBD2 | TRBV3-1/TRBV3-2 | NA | TGTGCCAGCAGCCAAGACACTCTCTCGGCGGGGGGCACAGATACGCAGTATTTT | CASSQDTLSAGGTDTQYF
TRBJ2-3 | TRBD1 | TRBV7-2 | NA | TGTGCCAGCAGCTTCCGTCGACAGGGTGCGCAGTATTTT | CASSFRRQGAQYF
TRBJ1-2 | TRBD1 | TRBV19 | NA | TGTGCCAGTAGTACGACAGGGGTCTATGGCTACACCTTC | CASSTTGVYGYTF
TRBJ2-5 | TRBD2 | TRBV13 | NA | TGTGCCAGCAGCTTATTGGCTAGCGGGGGAGAGACCCAGTACTTC | CASSLLASGGETQYF
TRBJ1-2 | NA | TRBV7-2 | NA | TGTGCCAGCAGCTTATTGTACAAAGGCTACACCTTC | CASSLLYKGYTF
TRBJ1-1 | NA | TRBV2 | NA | TGTGCCAGCAGTGTCTCAGGGAGGACTGAAGCTTTCTTT | CASSVSGRTEAFF
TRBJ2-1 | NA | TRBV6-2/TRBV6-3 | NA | TGTGCCAGCAGTTACGCCCGGGGGAATGAGCAGTTCTTC | CASSYARGNEQFF
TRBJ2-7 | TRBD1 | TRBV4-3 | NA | TGCGCCAGCAGCCAAGATTTGACAGGGGGCTGGGACGAGCAGTACTTC | CASSQDLTGGWDEQYF
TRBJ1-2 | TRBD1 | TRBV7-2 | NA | TGTGCCAGCAGCGGGGACAGGGGGTTTGGTGGCTACACCTTC | CASSGDRGFGGYTF
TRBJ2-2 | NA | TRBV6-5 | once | TGTGCCAGCAGTTACTCGTCTATCAGGGGCACCGGGGAGCTGTTTTTT | CASSYSSIRGTGELFF
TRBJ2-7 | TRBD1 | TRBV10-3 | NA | TGTGCCATCAGAGGGGGCGACCCCACCTACGAGCAGTACTTC | CAIRGGDPTYEQYF
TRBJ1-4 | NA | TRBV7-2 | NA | TGTGCCAGCAGCTTAGTGGCGGGAGGGAAACTGTTTTTT | CASSLVAGGKLFF
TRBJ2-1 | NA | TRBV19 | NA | TGTGCCAGGAACAGGGCTCCTTGGGATGAGCAGTTCTTC | CARNRAPWDEQFF
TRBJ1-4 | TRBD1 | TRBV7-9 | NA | TGTGCCAGCAGCTTCCTCGGGACAGGGGTTGAAAAACTGTTTTTT | CASSFLGTGVEKLFF
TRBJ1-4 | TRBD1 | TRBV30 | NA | TGTGCCTGGAGACCCAGGGTCAGGGGGCGCCGAGAAAAACTGTTTTTT | CAWRPRVRGRREKLFF
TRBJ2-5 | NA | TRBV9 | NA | TGTGCCAGCAGCGTCGCGGCCACCCAAGAGACCCAGTACTTC | CASSVAATQETQYF
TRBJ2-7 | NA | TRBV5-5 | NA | TGTGCCAGCAGCTTGCACCCTAAAGAGAGGTACGAGCAGTACTTC | CASSLHPKERYEQYF
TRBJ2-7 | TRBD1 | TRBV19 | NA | TGTGCCAGTAGCCCCCGGACAGGCCTCACCTACGAGCAGTACTTC | CASSPRTGLTYEQYF
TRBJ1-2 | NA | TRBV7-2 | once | TGTGCCAGCAGCCCCAGGGCCGGATATGGCTACACCTTC | CASSPRAGYGYTF
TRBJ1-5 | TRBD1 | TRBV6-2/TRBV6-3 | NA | TGTGCCAGCAGTTCACAGGGGTCTCAGCCCCAGCATTTT | CASSSQGSQPQHF
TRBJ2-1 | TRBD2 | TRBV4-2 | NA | TGTGCCAGCAGCCGGCGCACTAGCGGGAGCTACAATGAGCAGTTCTTC | CASSRRTSGSYNEQFF
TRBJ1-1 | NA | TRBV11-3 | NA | TGTGCCAGCAGCACCCTCGAGGGCACTGAAGCTTTCTTT | CASSTLEGTEAFF
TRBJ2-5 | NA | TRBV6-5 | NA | TGTGCCAGCAGCGACCCGGGCCAAGAGACCCAGTACTTC | CASSDPGQETQYF
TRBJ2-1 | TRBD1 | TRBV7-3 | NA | TGTGCCAGCGCTCAACAGGGGGCCTCCAATGAGCAGTTCTTC | CASAQQGASNEQFF